This record looks at one T cell receptor (beta chain) sequence and its context. Its antigen is not yet known. Per-base qualities were not stored, and no clone one base away is much larger. This entry belongs to a study of cytomegalovirus exposure and HLA in healthy donors (dated by TCRdb to between 2016 and 2019). In the study overall: According to a later analysis, the 120 validation repertoires were produced on the same platform as the roughly 720 repertoires of the first cohort. The study was designed to test whether signatures of past pathogen exposure could be identified by cataloging public T cell receptors. A separate validation cohort of 100 to 150 different subjects was used in addition to the roughly 700-subject first cohort. High-throughput TCR immunosequencing, statistical association of individual TCRs with disease status, and machine learning were combined to predict cytomegalovirus infection status. Findings and caveats that apply to the study as a whole: A later analysis had no HLA typing for the validation cohort, so co-occurrence there was scored across all 110 or so repertoires. Most TCR sequences were observed very rarely across donors, whereas some public TCRs were present in many individuals. It was suggested by the authors that the approach could potentially be generalized to other disease states and immunological phenotypes. In both the original and validation cohorts, the classifier was reported to diagnose cytomegalovirus status with high specificity and sensitivity. Of the cluster scores, around 95% were above 0 in a later analysis, which found that TCRs clustered in the first cohort also tended to co-occur in the 120 validation repertoires. In vitro tests confirmed that a few of the cytomegalovirus-associated TCR beta chains recognize cytomegalovirus antigens. The study gave a list of roughly 150 TCR beta chains associated with cytomegalovirus.

Including cysteine and phenylalanine, the CDR3 has 13 amino acids. Only CDR3 DNA is held: 39 bases, read in frame from base 1. Germline trimming: 6 bases from V, 2 bases from J; junction bases outside gene matches: 4. Via the germline V gene, CDR1 is MDHEN and CDR2 SYDVKM. The donors belonged to the validation cohort of roughly 120 subjects, which was separate from the 666-subject first cohort. Library preparation used the immunoSEQ multiplex PCR assay. Per the original workflow: A statistical classification framework was developed to diagnose cytomegalovirus status using the catalog of TCR beta chain sequences. This is the immuneACCESS table as TCRdb keeps it, with only in-frame sequences that have V and J called. A part of the clones is gone; compared with another copy, unresolved V genes explain less than half, and the rest is unexplained. V and J calls and clone size are copied from that table; D and trimming were computed from the DNA. The sample data list about 160,000 clones, and about four fifths of these were observed just once. The ten biggest clones cover 10% of the sample.

This receptor was taken from a man in his thirties or forties in good health and CMV-seropositive. Recombination connected TRBV28 to TRBJ2-7; the central 7 bases match TRBD1. Sequencing was done on a sample of PBMCs. The sequenced DNA is TGTGCCAGCAGCGGACAGGAAACCTACGAGCAGTACTTC. The encoded protein is CASSGQETYEQYF. The CDR3, completed at both ends by the reference TRBV28 and TRBJ2-7 genes, gives the full variable domain DVKVTQSSRYLVKRTGEKVFLECVQDMDHENMFWYRQDPGLGLRLIYFSYDVKMKEKGDIPEGYSVSREKKERFSLILESASTNQTSMYLCASSGQETYEQYFGPGTRLTVT.